This T cell receptor (beta chain) was captured by sequencing in a study of T cell responses to AZD1222 COVID-19 vaccine. This clone was recorded once. The V segment lost 4 bases and the J segment 7 bases; nucleotides outside the gene matches: 8. The CDR3 is 14 amino acids. Germline-derived CDR1 and CDR2 are SGHRS and YFSETQ. The protocol was immunoSEQ multiplex PCR, while the TCRdb copy is restricted to in-frame clones and leaves out a portion. The data hold fewer than 120,000 clones, with approximately 92% observed a single time. This sequence originates from an adult who received the AZD1222 COVID-19 vaccine. The sample in question was peripheral blood, obtained 28 days after the second AZD1222 dose. The gene calls are TRBV5-1 and TRBJ2-7; 10 nucleotides match TRBD1. CDR3 DNA: TGCGCCAGCAGCACCCGGGACAGGGGCGGAGAGCAGTACTTC. Translating gives CASSTRDRGGEQYF.